What follows is one TCR beta chain and its context. Antigen unknown. This sample was included in a study of OX40 agonist ivuxolimab in advanced cancers. Study-level information: All patients had ivuxolimab intravenously every 2 weeks at 0.01 to 10 mg/kg.

Autoimmune disease history or systemic immunosuppression excluded patients. Cycle 7 day 1, cycle 4 day 1, and baseline were the timepoints at which blood was sampled. The study, taken as a whole, reports: Expanded peripheral T cells had an undetermined antigen specificity.

The data were produced by immunoSEQ multiplex PCR, yet TCRdb's version contains in-frame clones alone and is incomplete. This sample has roughly 36,000 clones; roughly 74% occur once, and the top ten carry 9.5% to 15%. The CDR3 is made up of 11 amino acids. Trimming took off 1 base at V and 14 bases at J, with 11 bases between the two ends. Germline V CDR1 and CDR2: SGHVS, FQNEAQ. The sample here was CD4+ or CD8+ T cells sorted from blood, taken in a trial of the OX40 agonist ivuxolimab. This TCR was recovered from an adult with an advanced solid tumor such as melanoma, head and neck, liver or kidney cancer. The V and J genes are TRBV7-8 and TRBJ1-2; D is possibly TRBD1 (5 bases). As DNA, the CDR3 is TGTGCCAGCAGCTTAGTGTGGGACCTAACCTTC. It is translated as CASSLVWDLTF. The complete variable domain, with remaining parts taken from reference TRBV7-8 and TRBJ1-2, reads GAGVSQSPRYKVAKRGQDVALRCDPISGHVSLFWYQQALGQGPEFLTYFQNEAQLDKSGLPSDRFFAERPEGSVSTLKIQRTQQEDSAVYLCASSLVWDLTFGSGTRLTVV.